This T cell receptor (beta chain) emerged from a study of T cells in tumors after PD-1 blockade. Across the whole study: Either cemiplimab 350 mg every 2 weeks or pembrolizumab 200 mg every 3 weeks was given. During anti-PD-1 treatment, some patients continued daily vismodegib 150 mg. Blood samples averaged about 110,000 templates (range 24,679-257,772) and over 35,000 unique clonotypes.

Sequenced by immunoSEQ multiplex PCR; TCRdb stores in-frame clones only, minus some. The sample shows roughly 60,000 clones, around four fifths of them seen only once. This CDR3 is built from 14 residues. V shed 6 bases and J shed 6 bases, with 20 bases lying between them. Germline V gene lookup returns CDR1 SQVTM and CDR2 ANQGSEA. The study's findings and limits: Peripheral recruitment is suggested, as some novel exhausted tumor clones were in pre-treatment blood.

This clone was counted a few times. The target antigen is unknown. The sequence derives from a human donor with basal cell carcinoma. Sequencing used PBMCs, obtained before anti-PD-1 treatment. The chain joins TRBV29-1 to TRBJ1-2, with a weak D call TRBD1 (6 bases). The CDR3 DNA sequence: TGCAGCGTACCGGAAGGGACCAGGGGCGATGGCTACACCTTC. Encoded protein: CSVPEGTRGDGYTF.